The following is a T cell receptor (beta chain) sequence with its context. The antigen remains undetermined. Trimming removed 0 bases from V and 6 bases from J, with 12 bases in between. Germline loops: CDR1 LNHNV, CDR2 YYDKDF (reference sequence). This CDR3 region has 15 residues. This record belongs to a study of T cell responses to AZD1222 COVID-19 vaccine. Study-wide results and limits: The donor group comprised mostly white British people and more females; the analysis possibly underestimated clonal diversity. Reportedly, nearly half the spike-specific TCRs target unmutated variant regions. Repertoires were collected only later (after the peak T cell response had occurred).

Data came from immunoSEQ multiplex PCR; TCRdb stores just in-frame clones and leaves some out. The table lists 95,000 or so clones, around 90% of them singletons. The sequences come from peripheral blood, collected on day 0 of AZD1222 vaccination. This receptor was taken from an adult in good health. The V call is TRBV15, the J call TRBJ1-5; D uncertain. The chain's CDR3 is CATSRDRGFVQPQHF. The CDR3 coding sequence is TGTGCCACCAGCAGAGACAGAGGGTTTGTTCAGCCCCAGCATTTT.